This entry lists 19 T cell receptor beta chains sequenced from one sample in a study of technical replicates of blood from a few donors. Method: immunoSEQ multiplex PCR; TCRdb's copy keeps in-frame clones and lacks some. The table includes roughly 69,000 clones, around 84% detected once. Material for sequencing was PBMCs. Receptors originate from a human donor in good health. Some clones in this sample may be carry-over from other donors' samples.

The rearrangement links TRBV9 to TRBJ1-3, with D hard to call. Trimming removed 0 bases from V and 2 bases from J, with 9 bases in between. The CDR3 totals 15 residues. CDR1 and CDR2 (germline): SGDLS, YYNGEE. In DNA form, the CDR3 reads TGTGCCAGCAGCGTAGCCTTGACAACTGGAAACACCATATATTTT. Translating it yields CASSVALTTGNTIYF.

J is TRBJ1-1 and V is TRBV18, with 8 bases fitting TRBD1. This CDR3 comprises 13 residues. From germline, CDR1 is KGHSH and CDR2 LQKENI. V lost 6 bases to trimming and J lost 4 bases; unmatched junction nucleotides: 4. In DNA, the CDR3 is TGTGCCAGCTCCCGGACAGGGCGCACTGAAGCTTTCTTT. This gives the protein CASSRTGRTEAFF.

This chain joins TRBV28 and TRBJ1-2, with TRBD1 identical over 11 bases. Germline V lookup: CDR1 MDHEN, CDR2 SYDVKM. The CDR3 sequence is 16 residues long. V gave up 1 base and J gave up 4 bases; unmatched junction bases: 5. The CDR3 loop is CASSLLGTGGGYGYTF. DNA of the CDR3: TGTGCCAGCAGTTTATTAGGGACAGGGGGTGGCTATGGCTACACCTTC.

The V and J genes are TRBV18 and TRBJ1-1, with TRBD1 identical over 8 bases. This CDR3 contains 18 residues. The ends lost 1 base at V and 2 bases at J; junction bases unmatched: 12. Per the germline V gene, CDR1 is KGHSH and CDR2 is LQKENI. CDR3 region: CASSPLVGRGLENTEAFF. CDR3 bases: TGTGCCAGCTCACCACTGGTGGGCAGGGGGCTGGAAAACACTGAAGCTTTCTTT.

There are many counts of this clone. The gene calls are TRBV6-5 and TRBJ1-5; 9 positions match TRBD1. Germline CDR1 is MNHEY and CDR2 is SVGAGI. Losses at the gene ends were 6 bases for V and 7 bases for J; bases not matched to a gene: 7. The CDR3 contains 14 residues. The CDR3 nucleotides are TGTGCCAGCAGCCTTACAGGGGGCGGGCAGCCCCAGCATTTT. The encoded protein is CASSLTGGGQPQHF.

This clone was observed a handful of times. The chain has TRBV4-3 and TRBJ2-3; TRBD2 agrees at 10 bases. CDR3 length: 16 residues. Germline lookup yields CDR1 LGHNA and CDR2 YSLEER. Trimming at V came to 1 base and at J to 4 bases, leaving 5 bases not matched to a gene. Written as DNA, the CDR3 is TGCGCCAGCAGCCAAGCCTCTAGCGGGAGTGCAGATACGCAGTATTTT. This codes for CASSQASSGSADTQYF.

The chain recombines TRBV5-1 with TRBJ2-7, with D unresolved. The CDR3 has 12 residues. Germline V lookup: CDR1 SGHRS, CDR2 YFSETQ. Trimming took 1 base from V and 5 from J, leaving 7 bases between them. The CDR3 protein is CASSLSQHEQYF. CDR3 in DNA: TGCGCCAGCAGCTTGTCACAACACGAGCAGTACTTC.

The chain recombines TRBV9 with TRBJ2-7; 8 bases are shared with TRBD2. CDR3 length: 18 amino acids. Germline V gene sequence: CDR1 SGDLS, CDR2 YYNGEE. Trimming removed 0 bases from V and 0 bases from J; junction bases left unmatched: 11. CDR3 sequence: CASSVVKSGSGISYEQYF. The CDR3 coding sequence is TGTGCCAGCAGCGTAGTGAAAAGCGGTAGCGGGATCTCCTACGAGCAGTACTTC.

The rearrangement links TRBV11-2 to TRBJ2-2; a possible D gene is TRBD1 (5 bases). The V gene's germline CDR1 is SGHAT and CDR2 FQNNGV. V lost 3 bases to trimming and J lost 2 bases, with 10 bases between them. The CDR3 is 15 residues long. For the CDR3, the DNA is TGTGCCAGCAGCTTCGCCGGACATAACACCGGGGAGCTGTTTTTT. It translates to CASSFAGHNTGELFF. The full variable domain, with the rest looked up from reference TRBV11-2 and TRBJ2-2, is EAGVAQSPRYKIIEKRQSVAFWCNPISGHATLYWYQQILGQGPKLLIQFQNNGVVDDSQLPKDRFSAERLKGVDSTLKIQPAKLEDSAVYLCASSFAGHNTGELFFGEGSRLTVL.

The rearrangement links TRBV18 to TRBJ2-7; 8 bases align to TRBD1. The CDR3 covers 14 residues. CDR1 KGHSH and CDR2 LQKENI come from the germline V gene. The V gene end was trimmed by 10 bases and the J gene end by 2 bases; junction bases not matched to a gene: 10. CDR3 bases: TGTGCCACCGAACAGACAGGGGACACCTACGAGCAGTACTTC. It codes for CATEQTGDTYEQYF.

This clone was seen once. This sequence joins TRBV5-1 and TRBJ1-6, with D possibly matching TRBD1 (5 bases). V was clipped by 4 bases and J by 5 bases, with 13 bases between them. Germline CDR1 reads SGHRS; CDR2 reads YFSETQ. CDR3 length equals 15 residues. CDR3 loop: CASSRGRVDNSPLHF. CDR3 nucleotide sequence: TGCGCCAGCAGCCGGGGGAGGGTGGATAATTCACCCCTCCACTTT. Combining the CDR3 with reference TRBV5-1 and TRBJ1-6 gives the whole variable domain KAGVTQTPRYLIKTRGQQVTLSCSPISGHRSVSWYQQTPGQGLQFLFEYFSETQRNKGNFPGRFSGRQFSNSRSEMNVSTLELGDSALYLCASSRGRVDNSPLHFGNGTRLTVT.

This chain uses TRBV5-1 with TRBJ2-1; maybe TRBD1 (6 bases). Germline V gene data show CDR1 as SGHRS and CDR2 as YFSETQ. This CDR3 contains 16 residues. The V end was cut by 0 bases, the J end by 0 bases, with 10 bases between. The CDR3 DNA sequence: TGCGCCAGCAGCTTGGCTGGGGGCCTCTCCTACAATGAGCAGTTCTTC. Its translation is CASSLAGGLSYNEQFF.

This chain uses TRBV21-1 with TRBJ1-5; the table assigns TRBD1, which was not confirmed against the DNA. TRBV21-1 is flagged as a pseudogene. The CDR3 runs to 13 residues. The CDR3 sequence: CASSKIGGKPQHF. CDR3 bases: TGTGCCAGCAGCAAAATAGGGGGCAAGCCCCAGCATTTT.

This chain links TRBV10-3 with TRBJ2-3, with D hard to call. Germline CDR1 is ENHRY and CDR2 is SYGVKD. The V and J ends lost 6 bases and 0 bases respectively, with 10 bases between them. This CDR3 spans 14 amino acids. Written as DNA, the CDR3 is TGTGCCATCAGACTACAACTTAGCACAGATACGCAGTATTTT. Encoded protein: CAIRLQLSTDTQYF.

This sequence joins TRBV30 and TRBJ1-2; D ambiguous. This CDR3 is built from 19 residues. V gave up 4 bases and J gave up 6 bases, with 33 bases separating them. Per germline, CDR1 GTSNPN and CDR2 SVGIG (reference sequence). The CDR3 is CAWIDRKGRRVVPVHGYTF. CDR3 DNA: TGTGCCTGGATCGATCGTAAAGGGAGGAGGGTTGTTCCTGTTCATGGCTACACCTTC.

This clone ranks as medium-sized. The CDR3 reads CASSPGGQNTIYF. The CDR3 DNA sequence: TGTGCCAGCAGCCCCGGTGGACAGAACACCATATATTTT. This chain connects TRBV7-9 to TRBJ1-3; possible D gene TRBD1, 6 bases. Trimming pared 5 bases from V and 7 bases from J, leaving 12 bases between. This CDR3 contains 13 residues. CDR1 and CDR2 (germline): SEHNR, FQNEAQ (reference sequence).

The chain couples TRBV5-1 to TRBJ2-1; TRBD2 matches at 10 bases. The CDR3 is 16 residues long. V lost 1 base, J lost 7 bases, and 8 bases stayed unmatched. Germline V gene lookup returns CDR1 SGHRS and CDR2 YFSETQ. CDR3 residues: CASSLIASGRGNEQFF. The CDR3 DNA follows: TGCGCCAGCAGCTTGATCGCGAGCGGGAGGGGTAATGAGCAGTTCTTC.

This clone was found once. This sequence joins TRBV9 and TRBJ2-2; D may be TRBD2 (5 bases). CDR3 length equals 15 residues. Germline CDR1 is SGDLS and CDR2 is YYNGEE. Trimming stripped 5 bases from V and 2 bases from J, with 13 bases between. Here the CDR3 reads CASSTSGVNTGELFF. CDR3 nucleotides: TGTGCCAGCAGTACCTCCGGGGTAAACACCGGGGAGCTGTTTTTT.

This sequence joins TRBV4-1 and TRBJ1-2, with D possibly matching TRBD1 (5 bases). The CDR3 totals 13 residues. Trimming left V 0 bases short and J 4 bases short, with 6 bases between. Per germline, CDR1 MGHRA and CDR2 YSYEKL. The CDR3 DNA reads as TGCGCCAGCAGCCAAGATCAGGGCTATGGCTACACCTTC. Translation: CASSQDQGYGYTF.